This TCR beta chain was identified in a study of OX40 agonist ivuxolimab in advanced cancers. Study context: The patients got ivuxolimab, which is an agonistic anti-OX40 (CD134) antibody.

This clone was counted a few times. The antigen is undetermined. The study's findings and limits: Average numbers of expanded clones were greater in CD8+ T cells than in CD4+.

Germline CDR1 and CDR2: WNHNN and SYGVQD (reference sequence). The V end was cut by 4 bases, the J end by 4 bases, with 10 bases between. CDR3 length: 13 residues. Only in-frame clones appear in the TCRdb table, and some are missing; sequencing was by immunoSEQ multiplex PCR. The repertoire consists of nearly 25,000 clones, with around three quarters occurring once and the leading ten covering over 10%. The chain is built from TRBV10-1 and TRBJ1-1; D possibly corresponds to TRBD1 (6 bases). The input for sequencing was CD4+ or CD8+ T cells sorted from blood, taken in a trial of the OX40 agonist ivuxolimab. The source is an adult with an advanced solid tumor such as melanoma, head and neck, liver or kidney cancer. CDR3 nucleotide sequence: TGCGCCAGCAGTGCGATGACAGGCACTGAAGCTTTCTTT. Its protein product is CASSAMTGTEAFF.